This TCR beta chain appears in the sequencing data of a study of neurological immune-mediated disorders. Trimming cost V 0 bases and J 6 bases; bases outside gene matches: 8. The CDR3 has 15 amino acids. The germline gives CDR1 DFQATT, CDR2 SNEGSKA (reference sequence). In this sample, this clonotype turned up many times. Unsorted libraries were prepared from 2 million PBMCs held at -80 C. Via MiXCR, TCRdb re-called the 5' RACE reads, giving one row per CDR3 protein. Of over 15,000 distinct CDR3 sequences in the sample, roughly 15% were seen once. Sequencing used PBMCs. This clonotype was sampled from a man aged 55 to 70 with HTLV-1-associated myelopathy (HAM/TSP). The rearrangement links TRBV20-1 to TRBJ1-5, with 7 bases identical to TRBD1. The CDR3 sequence is CSARDQATGSQPQHF. The CDR3 region has the DNA TGCAGTGCTAGAGATCAGGCGACAGGGAGTCAGCCCCAGCATTTT.